The 19 T cell receptor beta chains below were found in one sample sequenced in a study of cytomegalovirus exposure and HLA in healthy donors. Vbeta (60) and Jbeta (13) primers were used in the PCR. Sequenced by immunoSEQ multiplex PCR; TCRdb stores in-frame clones only, minus some. The sample includes about 130,000 clones, roughly 82% of them seen just once. The sample was PBMCs. The receptors stem from a woman aged 55-69 years in good health and CMV-seropositive.

The chain links TRBV9 to TRBJ1-1; TRBD1 matches 7 bases. Germline CDR1 SGDLS, CDR2 YYNGEE. This CDR3 has 16 residues. Trimming removed 4 bases from V and 1 base from J; junction bases left unmatched: 10. The CDR3 DNA follows: TGTGCCAGCAGCAGACAGGGACGGGCAAAGAACACTGAAGCTTTCTTT. Its protein is CASSRQGRAKNTEAFF.

The V call is TRBV6-1, the J call TRBJ1-5, with no clear D. Germline-derived CDR1 and CDR2 are MNHNS and SASEGT. V was shortened by 4 bases and J by 0 bases, with 13 bases between the two germline ends. The CDR3 extends over 16 amino acids. The CDR3 reads CASSVEFAVSNQPQHF. Here the CDR3 DNA reads TGTGCCAGCAGTGTCGAGTTCGCGGTTAGCAATCAGCCCCAGCATTTT.

This sequence joins TRBV7-9 and TRBJ1-1; D unresolved. Germline values: CDR1 SEHNR, CDR2 FQNEAQ (reference sequence). The CDR3 contains 11 residues. V gave up 5 bases and J gave up 6 bases, with 7 bases separating them. The CDR3 loop reads CASSLRAEAFF. CDR3 in DNA: TGTGCCAGCAGCCTGAGGGCTGAAGCTTTCTTT.

The rearrangement joins TRBV13 to TRBJ1-6; D is perhaps TRBD1 (5 bases). V dropped 7 bases and J dropped 8 bases, with 15 bases sitting between them. CDR1 is PRHDT and CDR2 is FYEKMQ in the germline V gene (reference sequence). This CDR3 is built from 14 residues. CDR3 amino acids: CASTVGQGYSPLHF. The CDR3 nucleotides are TGTGCCAGCACCGTGGGGCAGGGTTATTCACCCCTCCACTTT. Filled out from reference TRBV13 and TRBJ1-6, the complete variable domain reads AAGVIQSPRHLIKEKRETATLKCYPIPRHDTVYWYQQGPGQDPQFLISFYEKMQSDKGSIPDRFSAQQFSDYHSELNMSSLELGDSALYFCASTVGQGYSPLHFGNGTRLTVT.

The rearrangement joins TRBV19 to TRBJ1-2; a weak D match, TRBD1 (5 bases). V was pared by 10 bases and J by 5 bases, with 17 bases between. The CDR3 consists of 13 residues. Germline assignment: CDR1 LNHDA and CDR2 SQIVND (reference sequence). The CDR3 sequence is CATRDRGIYGYTF. The CDR3 bases are TGTGCCACGCGGGACCGAGGGATTTATGGCTACACCTTC. Full variable domain (missing parts from reference TRBV19 and TRBJ1-2): DGGITQSPKYLFRKEGQNVTLSCEQNLNHDAMYWYRQDPGQGLRLIYYSQIVNDFQKGDIAEGYSVSREKKESFPLTVTSAQKNPTAFYLCATRDRGIYGYTFGSGTRLTVV.

The chain is built from TRBV30 and TRBJ1-1; D uncertain. The V gene lost 2 bases and the J gene lost 5 bases, with 21 bases spanning the gap. The CDR3 runs to 16 residues. CDR1 GTSNPN and CDR2 SVGIG come from the germline V gene (reference sequence). The CDR3, as DNA: TGTGCCTGGAGTAGGATGGACCGCCCGGGGATGACTGAAGCTTTCTTT. This gives the protein CAWSRMDRPGMTEAFF.

This clone was seen only once. The CDR3 is CASRMDINYGYTF. The CDR3 DNA is TGTGCCAGCAGGATGGACATTAACTATGGCTACACCTTC. This chain uses TRBV6-5 with TRBJ1-2; D is perhaps TRBD1 (5 bases). Germline V gene lookup returns CDR1 MNHEY and CDR2 SVGAGI. Trimming removed 6 bases from V and 1 base from J, with 9 bases in between. The CDR3 consists of 13 residues.

The chain carries TRBV7-2 and TRBJ2-2; 13 nucleotides agree with TRBD2. The germline V gene has CDR1 SGHTA and CDR2 FQGNSA. The J segment lost 3 bases and the V segment lost 6 bases, leaving 1 base of the junction unmatched. This CDR3 has 15 residues. CDR3 DNA: TGTGCCAGCAGGGGACTAGCGGGATACACCGGGGAGCTGTTTTTT. Translation: CASRGLAGYTGELFF.

The V gene is TRBV5-1, the J gene TRBJ1-1, with TRBD1 identical over 7 bases. The CDR3 runs 17 residues. Germline V gives CDR1 SGHRS, CDR2 YFSETQ. J gave up 5 bases and V 2 bases, and 15 bases lay outside the gene matches. CDR3 amino acids: CASSFYGSGSGGTEAFF. The CDR3 nucleotides read TGCGCCAGCAGCTTTTACGGCTCAGGTTCAGGGGGGACTGAAGCTTTCTTT.

This chain links TRBV19 with TRBJ2-6, with D maybe TRBD1 (6 bases). There are 15 residues in the CDR3. Trimming left V 6 bases short and J 4 bases short, with 13 bases between. Germline V gene sequence: CDR1 LNHDA, CDR2 SQIVND (reference sequence). As DNA, the CDR3 is TGTGCCAGTAGCCTCCCAGGGACAGGGGCCAACGTCCTGACTTTC. Translating it yields CASSLPGTGANVLTF.

The chain joins TRBV4-1 to TRBJ1-1; 9 positions match TRBD1. CDR1 and CDR2 (germline): MGHRA, YSYEKL. This CDR3 is 17 amino acids long. The junction had 7 bases not matched to a gene; V was cut back by 1 base and J by 1 base. The CDR3 DNA sequence: TGCGCCAGCAGCCAAGCGCCGACAGGGGGATGGAACACTGAAGCTTTCTTT. This sequence encodes CASSQAPTGGWNTEAFF.

The chain is built from TRBV5-1 and TRBJ1-2, with a tentative D call TRBD1 (6 bases). From germline, CDR1 is SGHRS and CDR2 YFSETQ. This CDR3 comprises 14 residues. Trimming took off 3 bases at V and 2 bases at J, with 11 bases between the two ends. The CDR3 region is CASSSSQGNYGYTF. CDR3 nucleotides: TGCGCCAGCAGCTCCTCGCAGGGGAACTATGGCTACACCTTC.

This clone was seen a handful of times. This chain links TRBV19 with TRBJ2-2; 16 bases map to TRBD2. CDR1 is LNHDA and CDR2 is SQIVND in the germline V gene (reference sequence). The V segment lost 6 bases and the J segment 4 bases; nucleotides outside the gene matches: 11. The CDR3 length is 19 residues. The CDR3 DNA reads TGTGCCAGTAGCCGGGGACTAGCGGGAGGGCCTTATGGCACCGGGGAGCTGTTTTTT. It translates to CASSRGLAGGPYGTGELFF.

The V and J genes are TRBV6-4 and TRBJ1-6; weak D call: TRBD1 (5 bases). CDR1 is MRHNA and CDR2 is SNTAGT in the germline V gene. Deletions cut 6 bases from V and 10 bases from J, with 22 bases between. This CDR3 has 16 amino acids. CDR3 sequence: CASRLWDGAPQSPLHF. The CDR3 DNA sequence: TGTGCCAGCAGACTTTGGGATGGGGCCCCCCAATCACCCCTCCACTTT.

The chain uses TRBV7-9 and TRBJ1-4; D is unclear. V lost 5 bases and J 0 bases, leaving 13 bases between the germline ends. Germline assignment: CDR1 SEHNR and CDR2 FQNEAQ (reference sequence). This CDR3 is 16 amino acids long. CDR3 region: CASSQTYSATNEKLFF. In DNA form, the CDR3 reads TGTGCCAGCAGCCAAACATACAGTGCAACTAATGAAAAACTGTTTTTT.

Note on this clone: The same CDR3 arises from other DNA sequences in this sample as well. The chain carries TRBV5-1 and TRBJ2-1, with 8 bases fitting TRBD2. The V segment lost 0 bases and the J segment 1 base; nucleotides outside the gene matches: 0. This CDR3 spans 15 amino acids. Germline assignment: CDR1 SGHRS and CDR2 YFSETQ. CDR3 in amino acids: CASSLGLASYNEQFF. For the CDR3, the DNA is TGCGCCAGCAGCTTGGGACTAGCGTCCTACAATGAGCAGTTCTTC.

The V and J genes are TRBV5-1 and TRBJ1-2; 8 bases are shared with TRBD1. The junction had 5 bases not matched to a gene; V was cut back by 4 bases and J by 3 bases. The CDR3 totals 14 residues. CDR1 is SGHRS, CDR2 YFSETQ, per germline. This CDR3 reads CASSLMTGDYGYTF. CDR3 DNA: TGCGCCAGCAGCCTAATGACAGGGGACTATGGCTACACCTTC.

V and J are TRBV6-5 and TRBJ2-5; 10 nucleotides match TRBD2. Germline V gene sequence: CDR1 MNHEY, CDR2 SVGAGI. V was clipped by 5 bases and J by 3 bases; unmatched bases: 6. The CDR3 is 15 amino acids. DNA of the CDR3: TGTGCCAGCAGTCCCCGCGGACTAGCGGAAGAGACCCAGTACTTC. Its translation is CASSPRGLAEETQYF.

The chain uses TRBV30 and TRBJ1-1, with TRBD1 matching over 7 bases. The CDR3 sequence is 13 residues long. J was trimmed by 0 bases and V by 5 bases; bases with no gene match: 3. Germline V gene data show CDR1 as GTSNPN and CDR2 as SVGIG (reference sequence). The CDR3 reads CAWAGQMNTEAFF. CDR3 in DNA: TGTGCCTGGGCGGGACAGATGAACACTGAAGCTTTCTTT.